Listed below are T cell receptor beta chains from one sample, sequenced in a study of shared clonotypes between healthy human individuals. Clones were read by immunoSEQ multiplex PCR, and TCRdb kept only the in-frame ones, dropping some. The profile covers under 750,000 clones, with over 60% appearing a single time and less than 2% taken by the ten largest. The material sequenced was memory CD4+ T cells sorted from blood. The receptors shown here come from a woman in her 30s in good health. Each CDR3 is given with its conserved first and last residue. Fields, in order: clone size, V gene, D gene, J gene, CDR3 protein, CDR3 DNA. A D gene is named only where the DNA matches it firmly. The listing skips clone size in some rows; elsewhere it reads once, few, many or a size class.

size: -; V: TRBV5-1; D: -; J: TRBJ1-1; CDR3: CASSGDTEAFF; DNA: TGCGCCAGCAGCGGGGACACTGAAGCTTTCTTT
size: -; V: TRBV5-1; D: -; J: TRBJ2-7; CDR3: CASSLVQGTSYEQYF; DNA: TGCGCCAGCAGCTTGGTTCAGGGGACATCCTACGAGCAGTACTTC
size: few; V: TRBV27; D: -; J: TRBJ2-1; CDR3: CASSTGRNEQFF; DNA: TGTGCCAGCAGTACAGGGCGCAATGAGCAGTTCTTC
size: -; V: TRBV19; D: TRBD2; J: TRBJ2-1; CDR3: CASSIEQREGSHNEQFF; DNA: TGTGCCAGTAGTATAGAGCAGCGGGAGGGAAGTCACAATGAGCAGTTCTTC
size: few; V: TRBV7-2; D: TRBD1; J: TRBJ1-5; CDR3: CASSLSHGQGKPQHF; DNA: TGTGCCAGCAGCTTAAGTCACGGACAGGGGAAGCCCCAGCATTTT
size: many; V: TRBV7-2; D: TRBD1; J: TRBJ2-4; CDR3: CASSLARGQGEAYF; DNA: TGTGCCAGCAGCTTAGCCCGCGGACAGGGAGAAGCGTACTTC
size: once; V: TRBV5-1; D: TRBD1; J: TRBJ1-2; CDR3: CASSLDVGQGFSGYTF; DNA: TGCGCCAGCAGCTTGGACGTGGGACAGGGTTTCTCTGGCTACACCTTC
size: once; V: TRBV28; D: -; J: TRBJ1-4; CDR3: CASSSGGARPGEKLFF; DNA: TGTGCCAGCAGTTCCGGGGGGGCCCGACCCGGAGAAAAACTGTTTTTT
size: -; V: TRBV28; D: -; J: TRBJ2-4; CDR3: CASSTPLNLYIQYF; DNA: TGTGCCAGCAGCACCCCGCTAAATTTGTACATTCAGTACTTC
size: -; V: TRBV27; D: TRBD2; J: TRBJ2-3; CDR3: CASKVPGLAGDTQYF; DNA: TGTGCCAGCAAAGTGCCGGGACTAGCGGGAGATACGCAGTATTTT